The 27 T cell receptor beta chains given below trace back to one sample, sequenced in a study of T-cell memory formation after mild COVID-19. TCRdb re-derived calls from the 5' RACE reads in MiXCR, one entry per CDR3 protein. The sample has 120,000 or so distinct CDR3 sequences, 15% to 20% seen once. The sequencing sample was made of PBMCs or a T cell subset sorted from them (not recorded which). These receptor sequences come from a man younger than 30 who had mild COVID-19 (a few samples of this study predate the infection). Cell type and time point are not known.

The gene calls are TRBV5-4 and TRBJ1-1, with no clear D. Germline V CDR1 and CDR2: SGHNT, YYREEE (reference sequence). The ends were cut back, 2 bases at V and 6 bases at J, with 11 bases in the middle. The CDR3 totals 13 residues. CDR3 protein: CASSFRGAAEAFF. The CDR3 coding sequence is TGTGCCAGCAGCTTCCGGGGAGCAGCTGAAGCTTTCTTT.

The rearrangement links TRBV3-1 to TRBJ1-5, with D tentatively TRBD1 (5 bases). CDR1 and CDR2 (germline): LGHDT, YNNKEL (reference sequence). The V and J ends lost 0 bases and 7 bases respectively, with 7 bases between them. This CDR3 is built from 13 residues. The CDR3 nucleotides are TGTGCCAGCAGCCAAGAATGGGGGCAGCCCCAGCATTTT. Translation: CASSQEWGQPQHF. Combining the CDR3 with reference TRBV3-1 and TRBJ1-5 gives the whole variable domain DTAVSQTPKYLVTQMGNDKSIKCEQNLGHDTMYWYKQDSKKFLKIMFSYNNKELIINETVPNRFSPKSPDKAHLNLHINSLELGDSAVYFCASSQEWGQPQHFGDGTRLSIL.

V usage is TRBV20-1 and J usage is TRBJ2-1; D is tentatively TRBD1 or TRBD2 (5 bases each). This CDR3 has 15 amino acids. The germline V gene has CDR1 DFQATT and CDR2 SNEGSKA (reference sequence). V was shortened by 6 bases and J by 0 bases, with 15 bases between the two germline ends. The chain's CDR3 is CSALRWGSSYNEQFF. The CDR3 region has the DNA TGCAGTGCCTTACGATGGGGGAGCTCCTACAATGAGCAGTTCTTC.

This clonotype was seen a few times. The chain couples TRBV18 to TRBJ2-3; D tentatively fits TRBD1 or TRBD2 (5 bases each). Trimming took off 3 bases at V and 2 bases at J, with 9 bases between the two ends. Germline V gives CDR1 KGHSH, CDR2 LQKENI. The CDR3 consists of 14 residues. DNA of the CDR3: TGTGCCAGCTCACCCCCGGGGCTCACAGATACGCAGTATTTT. Its protein product is CASSPPGLTDTQYF.

This clonotype was found a few times. Its ends do not fully match the called genes, so a read error is possible. This chain connects TRBV7-7 to TRBJ2-5; 8 nucleotides agree with TRBD2. The germline V gene encodes CDR1 SSHAT and CDR2 FNYEAQ (reference sequence). This CDR3 region has 15 residues. This CDR3 reads CASSLGGGGQETQYF. In DNA form, the CDR3 reads TGTGCTAGCAGCCTGGGCGGCGGGGGGCAAGAGACCCAGTACTTC.

This clonotype showed up just a few times. The V gene is TRBV27, the J gene TRBJ2-7; TRBD1 aligns across 9 bases. Germline-derived CDR1 and CDR2 are MNHEY and SMNVEV (reference sequence). V shed 5 bases, J shed 2 bases, and the junction held 7 bases outside the gene matches. The CDR3 totals 15 residues. CDR3 region: CASSIQGALAYEQYF. CDR3 in DNA: TGTGCCAGCAGTATACAGGGGGCTCTTGCCTACGAGCAGTACTTC.

This chain uses TRBV5-1 with TRBJ2-4, with TRBD1 matching 9 bases. Germline assignment: CDR1 SGHRS and CDR2 YFSETQ. The ends lost 2 bases at V and 2 bases at J; junction bases unmatched: 5. The CDR3 extends over 16 amino acids. This CDR3 reads CASSFTGGFTKNIQYF. CDR3 sequence (DNA): TGCGCCAGCAGCTTCACAGGGGGCTTTACCAAAAACATTCAGTACTTC. The full variable domain, its missing parts supplied by reference TRBV5-1 and TRBJ2-4, is KAGVTQTPRYLIKTRGQQVTLSCSPISGHRSVSWYQQTPGQGLQFLFEYFSETQRNKGNFPGRFSGRQFSNSRSEMNVSTLELGDSALYLCASSFTGGFTKNIQYFGAGTRLSVL.

This clonotype came up a few times. The V and J genes are TRBV7-9 and TRBJ2-2; TRBD1 matches at 11 bases. CDR3 size: 14 residues. Per the germline V gene, CDR1 is SEHNR and CDR2 is FQNEAQ (reference sequence). J was trimmed by 4 bases and V by 9 bases; bases with no gene match: 4. This CDR3 reads CASRGTGGTGELFF. DNA of the CDR3: TGTGCCAGTCGAGGGACAGGGGGCACCGGGGAGCTGTTTTTT.

The count of this clonotype is one. V is TRBV11-3 and J is TRBJ2-3; either TRBD1 or TRBD2 may fit D (5 bases each). V lost 1 base and J 6 bases, leaving 17 bases between the germline ends. CDR1 is SGHNT and CDR2 is YENEEA in the germline V gene. This CDR3 is 16 amino acids long. CDR3: CASSLVWDPRPDTQYF. The CDR3 DNA reads as TGTGCCAGCAGCTTAGTCTGGGACCCGAGGCCGGATACGCAGTATTTT.

There are many counts of this clonotype. This chain uses TRBV5-1 with TRBJ1-6; D may be TRBD1 (5 bases). Trimming removed 4 bases from V and 5 bases from J, with 13 bases in between. CDR1 SGHRS and CDR2 YFSETQ come from the germline V gene. This CDR3 is built from 15 residues. For the CDR3, the DNA is TGCGCCAGCAGCCTGAGCTCAGGGAATAATTCACCCCTCCACTTT. This encodes CASSLSSGNNSPLHF.

This clonotype has ten or more counts. The chain links TRBV6-5 to TRBJ2-1; TRBD1 aligns across 9 bases. From germline, CDR1 is MNHEY and CDR2 SVGAGI. V dropped 5 bases and J dropped 1; count of bases not matched to a gene: 6. The length of the CDR3 is 16 residues. The CDR3 reads CASSRAGTGSYNEQFF. CDR3 sequence (DNA): TGTGCCAGCAGTCGCGCTGGGACAGGGTCCTACAATGAGCAGTTCTTC.

The sample holds a few counts of this clonotype. The chain employs TRBV6-5 and TRBJ1-5; D is possibly TRBD1 (6 bases). V lost 7 bases to trimming and J lost 3 bases, with 25 bases between them. Germline CDR1 MNHEY, CDR2 SVGAGI. The CDR3 is made up of 18 amino acids. DNA of the CDR3: TGTGCCAGCACCCCGAGGGGGGCCGTATTATTGTCCAATCAGCCCCAGCATTTT. Translated: CASTPRGAVLLSNQPQHF.

This clonotype was detected a few times. J is TRBJ2-1 and V is TRBV20-1; the D gene is possibly TRBD2 (6 bases). CDR3 length equals 14 residues. CDR1 DFQATT and CDR2 SNEGSKA come from the germline V gene (reference sequence). The V end lost 0 bases, the J end lost 3 bases, and 9 bases lay between the germline ends. The CDR3 region is CSAREGGNYNEQFF. The CDR3 DNA follows: TGCAGTGCTAGAGAAGGAGGGAACTACAATGAGCAGTTCTTC.

The table lists this clonotype with a few counts. The rearrangement joins TRBV20-1 to TRBJ2-3; the D gene is possibly TRBD1 (5 bases). This CDR3 has 12 residues. V gave up 6 bases and J gave up 4 bases, with 11 bases separating them. CDR1 and CDR2 from the germline V gene are DFQATT and SNEGSKA (reference sequence). CDR3 coding DNA: TGCAGTGCCCAGGAGACAGCAGATACGCAGTATTTT. This gives the protein CSAQETADTQYF.

This clonotype was detected a few times. The chain carries TRBV15 and TRBJ2-3; D gene uncertain. This CDR3 is 16 amino acids long. Trimming cost V 0 bases and J 1 base, with 11 bases left between them. Germline V gene sequence: CDR1 LNHNV, CDR2 YYDKDF (reference sequence). The CDR3: CATSRDPLRGTDTQYF. The CDR3 nucleotides are TGTGCCACCAGCAGAGATCCCCTCCGGGGCACAGATACGCAGTATTTT.

This clonotype occurred a few times. The V call is TRBV20-1, the J call TRBJ1-2, with a tentative D call TRBD1 (6 bases). This CDR3 is built from 13 residues. The germline CDR1 and CDR2 sequences are DFQATT and SNEGSKA (reference sequence). Between the trimmed V and J ends, which lost 0 bases and 4 bases, there was a span of 9 bases. The CDR3 DNA sequence: TGCAGTGCTAGAGACGGACAGAGCTATGGCTACACCTTC. Translated, it gives CSARDGQSYGYTF.

This clonotype has a handful of counts. The rearrangement joins TRBV29-1 to TRBJ2-3; TRBD2 is a possible D gene (7 bases). Germline V gives CDR1 SQVTM, CDR2 ANQGSEA. V was trimmed by 4 bases and J by 0 bases, leaving 23 bases between them. This CDR3 spans 18 amino acids. CDR3 region: CSVGGDGGPLLSTDTQYF. The CDR3 nucleotides are TGCAGCGTTGGCGGTGACGGGGGGCCCCTACTTAGCACAGATACGCAGTATTTT.

V gene TRBV5-1 combines with J gene TRBJ2-1; D unresolved. The CDR3 is 12 residues long. Germline V gene data show CDR1 as SGHRS and CDR2 as YFSETQ. V dropped 0 bases and J dropped 10 bases, with 8 bases sitting between them. In nucleotides, the CDR3 is TGCGCCAGCAGCTTGGAGTTTCGCGAGCAGTTCTTC. It yields the protein CASSLEFREQFF.

The chain uses TRBV7-9 and TRBJ1-3; D unresolved. CDR1 SEHNR and CDR2 FQNEAQ come from the germline V gene (reference sequence). Trimming took off 1 base at V and 4 bases at J, with 5 bases between the two ends. This CDR3 is 13 amino acids long. CDR3 region: CASSLGHGNTIYF. The CDR3 bases are TGTGCCAGCAGCTTAGGACACGGAAACACCATATATTTT.

The chain joins TRBV5-1 to TRBJ2-3; D is perhaps TRBD1 or TRBD2 (5 bases each). Trimming removed 4 bases at V and 6 bases at J, with 12 bases between. CDR1 SGHRS and CDR2 YFSETQ come from the germline V gene. This CDR3 has 13 residues. CDR3 amino acids: CASSGGQPDTQYF. In DNA form, the CDR3 reads TGCGCCAGCAGCGGAGGACAACCGGATACGCAGTATTTT.

The rearrangement joins TRBV20-1 to TRBJ2-5; no reliable D call. Trimming removed 4 bases from V and 5 bases from J, with 8 bases in between. This CDR3 contains 11 residues. Germline values: CDR1 DFQATT, CDR2 SNEGSKA (reference sequence). The CDR3, as DNA: TGCAGTGCTATTCGTGGTGAGACCCAGTACTTC. Its translation: CSAIRGETQYF.

This rearrangement joins TRBV7-3 to TRBJ2-2; TRBD1 is a possible D gene (6 bases). The V gene's germline CDR1 is SGHTA and CDR2 FQGTGA. This CDR3 region has 16 residues. V was clipped by 1 base and J by 6 bases, with 15 bases between them. The CDR3 loop is CASSLMGRTASGELFF. CDR3 nucleotides: TGTGCCAGCAGCTTAATGGGCAGGACAGCCTCCGGGGAGCTGTTTTTT.

The CDR3 sequence: CASSYSGLAGTDTQYF. As DNA, the CDR3 is TGTGCCAGCAGTTACTCAGGACTAGCGGGGACAGATACGCAGTATTTT. V and J are TRBV6-2 or TRBV6-3 and TRBJ2-3; 12 positions match TRBD2. Looked up from germline, CDR1 is MNHEY and CDR2 is SVGEGT. The ends lost 0 bases at V and 3 bases at J; junction bases unmatched: 1. The CDR3 runs to 16 residues.

V gene TRBV18 combines with J gene TRBJ2-2; the match to TRBD1 covers 10 bases. V gave up 2 bases and J gave up 3 bases; unmatched junction bases: 3. Looked up from germline, CDR1 is KGHSH and CDR2 is LQKENI. The CDR3 spans 16 residues. CDR3 nucleotide sequence: TGTGCCAGCTCACCAAGACAGGGGGCCGACACCGGGGAGCTGTTTTTT. This codes for CASSPRQGADTGELFF. Together with reference TRBV18 and TRBJ2-2, the CDR3 gives the full variable domain: NAGVMQNPRHLVRRRGQEARLRCSPMKGHSHVYWYRQLPEEGLKFMVYLQKENIIDESGMPKERFSAEFPKEGPSILRIQQVVRGDSAAYFCASSPRQGADTGELFFGEGSRLTVL.

V and J are TRBV20-1 and TRBJ1-3; D ambiguous. Trimming cost V 2 bases and J 4 bases, with 12 bases left between them. Germline V gene lookup returns CDR1 DFQATT and CDR2 SNEGSKA (reference sequence). The CDR3 length is 14 residues. Here the CDR3 DNA reads TGCAGTGCTAGACCAGTTTTATTAGGAAACACCATATATTTT. It encodes CSARPVLLGNTIYF.

This clonotype was observed a few times. The chain has TRBV7-2 and TRBJ2-7, with TRBD1 identical over 9 bases. After removal of 5 bases from V and 6 bases from J, the junction contained 11 bases not matched to a gene. Germline V lookup: CDR1 SGHTA, CDR2 FQGNSA. This CDR3 contains 15 residues. The CDR3 nucleotides read TGTGCCAGCAGCCTCGAGTCCGGGACAGGGACCGAGCAGTACTTC. Encoded protein: CASSLESGTGTEQYF.

The chain links TRBV6-5 to TRBJ2-3; 14 nucleotides line up with TRBD2. J lost 9 bases, V lost 6 bases, and 2 bases had no gene match. This CDR3 is built from 13 residues. Germline CDR1 reads MNHEY; CDR2 reads SVGAGI. CDR3 DNA sequence: TGTGCCAGCAGGGGACTAGCGGGGGACACGCAGTATTTT. It specifies CASRGLAGDTQYF.